What follows are 17 T cell receptor beta chains derived from one specimen sequenced in a study of cytomegalovirus exposure and HLA in healthy donors. PCR used 60 Vbeta primers and 13 Jbeta primers. Repertoires were generated with immunoSEQ multiplex PCR, while TCRdb's copy carries only in-frame clones and drops some. The sample holds roughly 100,000 clones, roughly 15% seen once. What was sequenced was PBMCs. The receptors originated from a female donor in good health and CMV-seronegative.

This clone was detected only a few times. This rearrangement joins TRBV4-3 to TRBJ1-1; TRBD1 matches 9 bases. CDR1 and CDR2 (germline): LGHNA, YSLEER. Trimming removed 2 bases from V and 5 bases from J; junction bases left unmatched: 6. The CDR3 is 15 residues long. CDR3 bases: TGCGCCAGCAGCCAACAAGGGACAGGGCTTACTGAAGCTTTCTTT. Its protein is CASSQQGTGLTEAFF.

This clone has just a few counts. V gene TRBV6-1 combines with J gene TRBJ2-7; 8 bases match TRBD1. With V trimmed by 5 bases and J by 6 bases, 12 bases remained unmatched. The V gene's germline CDR1 is MNHNS and CDR2 SASEGT. The length of the CDR3 is 15 residues. The CDR3 loop reads CASSTSRTGTAEQYF. The CDR3 DNA reads TGTGCCAGCAGTACGTCCCGGACAGGGACGGCCGAGCAGTACTTC.

This clone occurred a few times. V gene TRBV28 combines with J gene TRBJ2-5; D might be TRBD1 (6 bases). V gave up 7 bases and J gave up 2 bases, with 14 bases separating them. The germline V gene has CDR1 MDHEN and CDR2 SYDVKM. The CDR3 runs to 14 residues. The CDR3 reads CASISGAEQETQYF. The CDR3 nucleotides are TGTGCCAGCATCTCAGGGGCAGAACAAGAGACCCAGTACTTC. The variable domain in full, completed from reference TRBV28 and TRBJ2-5, reads DVKVTQSSRYLVKRTGEKVFLECVQDMDHENMFWYRQDPGLGLRLIYFSYDVKMKEKGDIPEGYSVSREKKERFSLILESASTNQTSMYLCASISGAEQETQYFGPGTRLLVL.

The chain has TRBV19 and TRBJ1-1; no clear D gene. With 3 bases removed from V and 0 bases from J, the gap between germline ends came to 5 bases. CDR1 is LNHDA, CDR2 SQIVND, per germline (reference sequence). This CDR3 is 13 amino acids long. The CDR3 here is CASSIGMNTEAFF. The CDR3 DNA is TGTGCCAGTAGTATCGGGATGAACACTGAAGCTTTCTTT.

This clone was found a few times. The genes are TRBV7-9 and TRBJ2-7; a weak D match, TRBD1 (6 bases). The CDR3 sequence is 13 residues long. Germline CDR1 and CDR2: SEHNR and FQNEAQ (reference sequence). Trimming left V 6 bases short and J 0 bases short, with 9 bases between. CDR3 amino acids: CASRAGASYEQYF. CDR3 nucleotide sequence: TGTGCCAGCAGGGCAGGGGCCTCCTACGAGCAGTACTTC.

The chain recombines TRBV6-5 with TRBJ1-3; D call uncertain. CDR1 is MNHEY, CDR2 SVGAGI, per germline. V gave up 7 bases and J gave up 0 bases, with 4 bases separating them. The CDR3 totals 12 residues. DNA for the CDR3: TGTGCCAGCACTAGCTCTGGAAACACCATATATTTT. It is translated as CASTSSGNTIYF.

V gene TRBV9 combines with J gene TRBJ1-4; 8 nucleotides match TRBD1. The V segment lost 0 bases and the J segment 6 bases; nucleotides outside the gene matches: 10. The CDR3 has 17 amino acids. The germline gives CDR1 SGDLS, CDR2 YYNGEE. Here the CDR3 reads CASSVAPLQGGDEKLFF. The CDR3 DNA reads TGTGCCAGCAGCGTAGCACCGCTACAGGGGGGCGATGAAAAACTGTTTTTT.

The chain joins TRBV29-1 to TRBJ2-4; 10 nucleotides align to TRBD1. Germline CDR1 reads SQVTM; CDR2 reads ANQGSEA. This CDR3 is 14 amino acids long. V was clipped by 8 bases and J by 5 bases; unmatched bases: 9. This CDR3 reads CSTRDRGRENIQYF. In nucleotides, the CDR3 is TGCAGCACCCGGGACAGGGGTAGGGAAAACATTCAGTACTTC.

In its sample, this clone was seen a few times. This chain connects TRBV20-1 to TRBJ2-3; 8 bases are shared with TRBD1. CDR1 DFQATT and CDR2 SNEGSKA come from the germline V gene (reference sequence). The CDR3 sequence is 11 residues long. V lost 8 bases and J lost 8; bases outside the gene matches: 6. As DNA, the CDR3 is TGCAGTACGCAGGGGGCGGGTACGCAGTATTTT. Protein: CSTQGAGTQYF.

J is TRBJ1-2 and V is TRBV4-1; TRBD1 matches at 8 bases. Germline trimming cut 1 base from V and 8 bases from J; bases unmatched to any gene: 9. CDR1 is MGHRA, CDR2 YSYEKL, per germline. The CDR3 length is 15 residues. CDR3 sequence reads: CASSQAPGQAGGYTF. The CDR3 nucleotides are TGCGCCAGCAGCCAAGCCCCGGGACAGGCAGGGGGCTACACCTTC.

V and J are TRBV7-6 and TRBJ2-7; D gene ambiguous. V was clipped by 4 bases and J by 0 bases, with 13 bases between them. CDR3 size: 15 residues. CDR1 SGHVS and CDR2 FNYEAQ come from the germline V gene. The CDR3 loop reads CASSSTRFPSYEQYF. The CDR3 bases are TGTGCCAGCAGCTCCACCAGGTTCCCCTCCTACGAGCAGTACTTC.

V is TRBV6-1 and J is TRBJ1-1; 7 bases map to TRBD1. CDR3 length: 13 amino acids. Looked up from germline, CDR1 is MNHNS and CDR2 is SASEGT. Trimming removed 6 bases from V and 5 bases from J; junction bases left unmatched: 6. This chain's CDR3 is CASRQTGVTEAFF. CDR3 bases: TGTGCCAGCAGACAAACAGGGGTAACTGAAGCTTTCTTT.

This clone was detected only a few times. Within the sample, other DNA sequences also encode this same CDR3. The chain couples TRBV6-1 to TRBJ1-6; TRBD1 matches at 7 bases. Germline V lookup: CDR1 MNHNS, CDR2 SASEGT. The CDR3 is 15 residues long. Trimming cost V 0 bases and J 9 bases; bases outside gene matches: 5. CDR3 nucleotide sequence: TGTGCCAGCAGTGAAGCGAACAGGGGTGGTTCACCCCTCCACTTT. This encodes CASSEANRGGSPLHF.

At least ten counts were recorded for this clone. The chain couples TRBV5-4 to TRBJ1-1, with a weak D call TRBD1 (5 bases). The V gene's germline CDR1 is SGHNT and CDR2 YYREEE (reference sequence). The CDR3 has 13 residues. With 2 bases removed from V and 4 bases from J, the gap between germline ends came to 9 bases. CDR3 protein: CASSLGGVTEAFF. CDR3 bases: TGTGCCAGCAGCTTAGGAGGGGTCACTGAAGCTTTCTTT. Complete variable domain (other parts from reference TRBV5-4 and TRBJ1-1): ETGVTQSPTHLIKTRGQQVTLRCSSQSGHNTVSWYQQALGQGPQFIFQYYREEENGRGNFPPRFSGLQFPNYSSELNVNALELDDSALYLCASSLGGVTEAFFGQGTRLTVV.

This clone has more than one count but fewer than ten. The chain carries TRBV30 and TRBJ1-4, with D perhaps TRBD1 (5 bases). Trimming left V 0 bases short and J 5 bases short, with 19 bases between. The CDR3 runs to 17 residues. From germline, CDR1 is GTSNPN and CDR2 SVGIG (reference sequence). The CDR3 loop is CAWSVRTLGKGNEKLFF. Written as DNA, the CDR3 is TGTGCCTGGAGTGTGAGGACATTGGGAAAGGGAAATGAAAAACTGTTTTTT.

The gene calls are TRBV27 and TRBJ2-7; 7 bases align to TRBD1. CDR1 MNHEY and CDR2 SMNVEV come from the germline V gene (reference sequence). The CDR3 covers 14 residues. V shed 5 bases, J shed 2 bases, and the junction held 6 bases outside the gene matches. This CDR3 reads CASSGQEDAYEQYF. DNA of the CDR3: TGTGCCAGCAGTGGACAGGAGGATGCCTACGAGCAGTACTTC.

The J gene is TRBJ1-2, the V gene TRBV15; the match to TRBD1 covers 7 bases. Losses at the gene ends were 2 bases for V and 1 base for J; bases not matched to a gene: 7. Germline V lookup: CDR1 LNHNV, CDR2 YYDKDF (reference sequence). This CDR3 region has 16 residues. The CDR3 nucleotides read TGTGCCACCAGCAGAAGGGGACAGACAAATAACTATGGCTACACCTTC. It translates to CATSRRGQTNNYGYTF.